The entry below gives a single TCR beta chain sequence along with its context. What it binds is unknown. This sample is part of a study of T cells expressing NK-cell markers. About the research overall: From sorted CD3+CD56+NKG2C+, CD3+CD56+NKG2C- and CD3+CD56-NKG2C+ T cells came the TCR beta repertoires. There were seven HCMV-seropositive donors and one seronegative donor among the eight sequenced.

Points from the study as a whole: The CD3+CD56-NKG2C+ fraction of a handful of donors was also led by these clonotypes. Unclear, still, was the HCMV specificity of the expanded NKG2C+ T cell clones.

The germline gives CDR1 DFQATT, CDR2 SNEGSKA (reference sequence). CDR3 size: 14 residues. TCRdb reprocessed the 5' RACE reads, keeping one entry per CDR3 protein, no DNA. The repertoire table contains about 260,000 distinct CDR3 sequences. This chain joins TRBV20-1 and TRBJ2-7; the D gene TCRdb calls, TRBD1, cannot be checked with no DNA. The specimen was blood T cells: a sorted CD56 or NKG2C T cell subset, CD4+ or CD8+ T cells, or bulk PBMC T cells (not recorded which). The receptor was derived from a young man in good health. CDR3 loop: CSAGGQGLTYEQYF.